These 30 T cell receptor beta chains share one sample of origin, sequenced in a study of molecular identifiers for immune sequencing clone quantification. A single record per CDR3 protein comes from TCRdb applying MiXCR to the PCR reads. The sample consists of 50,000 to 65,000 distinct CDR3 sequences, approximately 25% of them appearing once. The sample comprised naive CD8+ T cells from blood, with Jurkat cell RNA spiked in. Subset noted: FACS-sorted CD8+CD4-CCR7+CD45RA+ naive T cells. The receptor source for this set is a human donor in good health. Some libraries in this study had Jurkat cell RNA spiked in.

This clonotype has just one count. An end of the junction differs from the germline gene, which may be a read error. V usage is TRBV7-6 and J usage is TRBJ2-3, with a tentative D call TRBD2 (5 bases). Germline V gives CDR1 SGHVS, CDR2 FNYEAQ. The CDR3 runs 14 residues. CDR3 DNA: TGTGCCTGCAGCCCCCCGGGGATCACAGATACGCAGTATTTT. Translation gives CACSPPGITDTQYF.

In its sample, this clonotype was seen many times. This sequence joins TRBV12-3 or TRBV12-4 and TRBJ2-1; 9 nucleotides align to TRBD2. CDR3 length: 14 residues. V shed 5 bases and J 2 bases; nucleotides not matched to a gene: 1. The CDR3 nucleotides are TGTGCCAGCAGTCCTAGCGGGGCCTACAATGAGCAGTTCTTC. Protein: CASSPSGAYNEQFF.

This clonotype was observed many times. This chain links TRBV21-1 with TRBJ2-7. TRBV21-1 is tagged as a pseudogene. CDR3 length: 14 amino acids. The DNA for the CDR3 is TGTGCCAGCAGAATCGAAGAATCATCCTACGAGCAGTACTTC. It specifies CASRIEESSYEQYF.

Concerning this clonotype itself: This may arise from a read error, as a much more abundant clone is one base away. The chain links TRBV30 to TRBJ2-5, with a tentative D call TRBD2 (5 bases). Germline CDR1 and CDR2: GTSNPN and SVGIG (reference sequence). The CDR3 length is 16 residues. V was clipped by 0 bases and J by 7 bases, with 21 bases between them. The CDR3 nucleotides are TGTGCCTGGAGTGTAGACCCCGGGATAAACCTAGGGACCCAGTACTTC. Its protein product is CAWSVDPGINLGTQYF.

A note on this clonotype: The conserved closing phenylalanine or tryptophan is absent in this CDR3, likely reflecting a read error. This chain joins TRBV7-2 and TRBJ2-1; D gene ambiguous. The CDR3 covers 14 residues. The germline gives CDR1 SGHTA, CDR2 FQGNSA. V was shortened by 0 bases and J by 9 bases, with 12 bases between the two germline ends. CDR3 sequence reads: CASSLALGPIEQFI. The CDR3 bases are TGTGCCAGCAGCTTAGCCCTAGGTCCGATTGAGCAGTTCATA.

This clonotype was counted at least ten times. DNA of the CDR3: TGTGCCAGCAGTGAATATGACGCCGAGCAGTACTTC. Amino acids: CASSEYDAEQYF. The chain combines TRBV25-1 with TRBJ2-7; D gene unclear. In germline, CDR1 is MGHDK, CDR2 SYGVNS. There are 12 residues in the CDR3. V dropped 0 bases and J dropped 6 bases, with 6 bases sitting between them.

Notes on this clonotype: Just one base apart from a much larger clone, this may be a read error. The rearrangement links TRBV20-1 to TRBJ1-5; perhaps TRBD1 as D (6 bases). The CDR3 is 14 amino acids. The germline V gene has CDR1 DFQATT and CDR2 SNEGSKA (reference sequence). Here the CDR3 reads CSARDMSGDQPRHF. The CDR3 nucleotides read TGCAGTGCTAGAGATATGTCAGGGGATCAGCCCCGGCATTTT.

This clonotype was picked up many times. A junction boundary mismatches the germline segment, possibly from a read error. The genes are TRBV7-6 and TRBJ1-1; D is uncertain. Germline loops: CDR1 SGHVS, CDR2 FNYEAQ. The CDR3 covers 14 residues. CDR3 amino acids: CASSPAYSRTPGAF. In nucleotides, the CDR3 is TGTGCCAGCAGCCCAGCATATTCGAGAACCCCGGGCGCCTTT.

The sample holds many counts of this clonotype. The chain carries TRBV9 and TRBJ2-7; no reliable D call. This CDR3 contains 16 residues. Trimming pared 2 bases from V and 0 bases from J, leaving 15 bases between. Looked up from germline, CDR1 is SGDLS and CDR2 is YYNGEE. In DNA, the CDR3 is TGTGCCAGCAGCGTCCCCATGGACGGAAGCTCCTACGAGCAGTACTTC. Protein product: CASSVPMDGSSYEQYF.

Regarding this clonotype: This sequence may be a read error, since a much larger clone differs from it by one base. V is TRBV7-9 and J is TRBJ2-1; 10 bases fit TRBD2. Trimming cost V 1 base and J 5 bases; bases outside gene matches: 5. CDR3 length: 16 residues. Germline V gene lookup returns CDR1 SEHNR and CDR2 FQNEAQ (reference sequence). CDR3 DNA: TGTGCCAGCAGCTTAGGTTTAGCGGGAGGAGACAATGAGCAGTTCTTC. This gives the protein CASSLGLAGGDNEQFF.

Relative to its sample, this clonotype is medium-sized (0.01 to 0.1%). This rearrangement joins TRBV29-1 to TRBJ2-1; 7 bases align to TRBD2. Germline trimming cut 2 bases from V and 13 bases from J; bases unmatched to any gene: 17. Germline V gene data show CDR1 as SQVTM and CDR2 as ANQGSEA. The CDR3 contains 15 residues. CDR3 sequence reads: CSVERIAGYRGAQFF. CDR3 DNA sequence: TGCAGCGTTGAACGGATAGCGGGCTACCGGGGAGCTCAGTTCTTC.

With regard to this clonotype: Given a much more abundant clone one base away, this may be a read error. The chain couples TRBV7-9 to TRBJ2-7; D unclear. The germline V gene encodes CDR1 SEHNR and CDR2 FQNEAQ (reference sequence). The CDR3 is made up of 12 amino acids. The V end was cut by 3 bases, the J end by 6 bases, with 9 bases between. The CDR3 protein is CASSFSPREQYF. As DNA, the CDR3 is TGTGCCAGCAGCTTTTCTCCCCGCGAGCAGTACTTC.

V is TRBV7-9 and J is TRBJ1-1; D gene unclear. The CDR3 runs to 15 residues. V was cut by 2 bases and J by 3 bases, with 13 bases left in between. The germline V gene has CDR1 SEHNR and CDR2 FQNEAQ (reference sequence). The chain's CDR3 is CASSLRKGSDTEAFF. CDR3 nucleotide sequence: TGTGCCAGCAGCTTAAGGAAGGGCTCTGACACTGAAGCTTTCTTT.

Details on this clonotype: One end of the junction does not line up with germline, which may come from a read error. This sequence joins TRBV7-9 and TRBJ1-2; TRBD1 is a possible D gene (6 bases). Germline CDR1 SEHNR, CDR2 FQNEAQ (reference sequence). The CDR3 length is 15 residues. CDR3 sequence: CASSSPGQPRYGCTF. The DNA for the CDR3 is TGTGCCAGCAGCTCCCCCGGACAGCCCCGTTATGGCTGCACCTTC. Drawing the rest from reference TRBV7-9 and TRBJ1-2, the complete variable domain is DTGVSQNPRHKITKRGQNVTFRCDPISEHNRLYWYRQTLGQGPEFLTYFQNEAQLEKSRLLSDRFSAERPKGSFSTLEIQRTEQGDSAMYLCASSSPGQPRYGCTFGSGTRLTVV.

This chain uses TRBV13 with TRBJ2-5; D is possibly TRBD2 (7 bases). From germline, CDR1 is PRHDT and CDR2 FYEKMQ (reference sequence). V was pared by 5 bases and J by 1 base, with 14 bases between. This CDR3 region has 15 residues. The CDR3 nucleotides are TGTGCCAGCAGCGGCATTGCGGGGGCCCAAGAGACCCAGTACTTC. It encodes CASSGIAGAQETQYF.

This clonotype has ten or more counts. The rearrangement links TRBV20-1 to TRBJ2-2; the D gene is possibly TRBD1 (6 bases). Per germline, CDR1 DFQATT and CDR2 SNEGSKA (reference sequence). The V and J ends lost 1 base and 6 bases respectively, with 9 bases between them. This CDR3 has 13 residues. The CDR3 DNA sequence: TGCAGTGCTAGAGGTCAGGGGTCCGGGGAGCTGTTTTTT. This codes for CSARGQGSGELFF.

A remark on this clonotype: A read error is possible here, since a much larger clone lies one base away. The CDR3 here is CAISESDVTRSSYNGQFF. The CDR3 DNA is TGTGCCATCAGTGAGTCTGACGTGACTCGAAGCTCCTACAATGGGCAGTTCTTC. The genes are TRBV10-3 and TRBJ2-1; D uncertain. Per the germline V gene, CDR1 is ENHRY and CDR2 is SYGVKD. This CDR3 region has 18 residues.

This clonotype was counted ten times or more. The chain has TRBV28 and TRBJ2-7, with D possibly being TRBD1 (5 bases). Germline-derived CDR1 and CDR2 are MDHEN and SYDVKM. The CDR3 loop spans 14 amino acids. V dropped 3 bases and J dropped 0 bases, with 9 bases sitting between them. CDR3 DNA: TGTGCCAGCAGTTTGGGGCGTTACTCCTACGAGCAGTACTTC. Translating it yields CASSLGRYSYEQYF.

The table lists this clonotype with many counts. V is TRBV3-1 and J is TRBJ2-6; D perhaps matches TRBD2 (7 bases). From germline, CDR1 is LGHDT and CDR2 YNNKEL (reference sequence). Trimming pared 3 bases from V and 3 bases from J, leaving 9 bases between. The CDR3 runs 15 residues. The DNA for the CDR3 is TGTGCCAGCAGCCAGGGGGGGCTTGGGGCCAACGTCCTGACTTTC. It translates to CASSQGGLGANVLTF. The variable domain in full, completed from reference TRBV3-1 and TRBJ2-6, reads DTAVSQTPKYLVTQMGNDKSIKCEQNLGHDTMYWYKQDSKKFLKIMFSYNNKELIINETVPNRFSPKSPDKAHLNLHINSLELGDSAVYFCASSQGGLGANVLTFGAGSRLTVL.

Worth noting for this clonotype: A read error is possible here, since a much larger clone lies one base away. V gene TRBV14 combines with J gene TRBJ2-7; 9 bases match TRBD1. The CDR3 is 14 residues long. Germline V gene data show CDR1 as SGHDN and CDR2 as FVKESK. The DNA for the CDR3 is TGTGCCAGCAGCCAAGGACAGGGGGGCTACGAGCAGCACTTC. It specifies CASSQGQGGYEQHF. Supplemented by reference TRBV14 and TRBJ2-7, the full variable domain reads EAGVTQFPSHSVIEKGQTVTLRCDPISGHDNLYWYRRVMGKEIKFLLHFVKESKQDESGMPNNRFLAERTGGTYSTLKVQPAELEDSGVYFCASSQGQGGYEQHFGPGTRLTVT.

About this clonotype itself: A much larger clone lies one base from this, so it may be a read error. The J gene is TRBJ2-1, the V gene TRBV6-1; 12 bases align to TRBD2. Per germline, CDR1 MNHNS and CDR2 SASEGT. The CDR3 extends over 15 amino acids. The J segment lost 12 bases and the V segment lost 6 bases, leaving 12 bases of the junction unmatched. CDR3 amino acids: CASSPLAGGSRVQFF. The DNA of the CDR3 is TGTGCCAGCAGCCCACTAGCGGGAGGCTCCCGTGTGCAGTTCTTC.

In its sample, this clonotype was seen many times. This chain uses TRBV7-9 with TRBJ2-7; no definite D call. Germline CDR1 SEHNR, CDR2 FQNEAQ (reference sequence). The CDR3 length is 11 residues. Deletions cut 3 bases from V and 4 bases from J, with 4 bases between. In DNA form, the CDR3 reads TGTGCCAGCAGCTTCACGTACGAGCAGTACTTC. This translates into CASSFTYEQYF. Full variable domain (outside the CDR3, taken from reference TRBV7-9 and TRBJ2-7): DTGVSQNPRHKITKRGQNVTFRCDPISEHNRLYWYRQTLGQGPEFLTYFQNEAQLEKSRLLSDRFSAERPKGSFSTLEIQRTEQGDSAMYLCASSFTYEQYFGPGTRLTVT.

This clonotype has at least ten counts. The CDR3 is CASSIPYGQAYEQYF. The CDR3 DNA reads TGTGCCAGTAGTATCCCCTACGGACAAGCCTACGAGCAGTACTTC. The chain employs TRBV19 and TRBJ2-7; tentatively, D is TRBD1 (5 bases). V lost 3 bases and J 2 bases, leaving 14 bases between the germline ends. In germline, CDR1 is LNHDA, CDR2 SQIVND (reference sequence). This CDR3 has 15 residues.

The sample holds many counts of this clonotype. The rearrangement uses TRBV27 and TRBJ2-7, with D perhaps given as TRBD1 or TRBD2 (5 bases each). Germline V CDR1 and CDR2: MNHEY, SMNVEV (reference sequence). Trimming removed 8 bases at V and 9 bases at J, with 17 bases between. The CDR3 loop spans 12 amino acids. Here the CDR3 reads CASGNRDLWQYF. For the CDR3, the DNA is TGTGCCAGCGGAAACCGGGACCTGTGGCAGTACTTC.

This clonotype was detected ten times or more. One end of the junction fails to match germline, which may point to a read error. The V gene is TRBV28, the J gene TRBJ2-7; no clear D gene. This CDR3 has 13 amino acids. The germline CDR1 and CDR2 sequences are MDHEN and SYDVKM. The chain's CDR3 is CASTLLDRPDVDF. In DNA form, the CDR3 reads TGTGCCAGCACCTTACTTGACCGTCCTGACGTGGACTTC.

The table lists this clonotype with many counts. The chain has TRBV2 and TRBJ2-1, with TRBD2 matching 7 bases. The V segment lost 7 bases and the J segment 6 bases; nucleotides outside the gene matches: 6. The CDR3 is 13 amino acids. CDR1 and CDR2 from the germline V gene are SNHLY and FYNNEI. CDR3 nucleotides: TGTGCCAGCAAGAGGGCTAGCGGCAATGAGCAGTTCTTC. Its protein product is CASKRASGNEQFF.

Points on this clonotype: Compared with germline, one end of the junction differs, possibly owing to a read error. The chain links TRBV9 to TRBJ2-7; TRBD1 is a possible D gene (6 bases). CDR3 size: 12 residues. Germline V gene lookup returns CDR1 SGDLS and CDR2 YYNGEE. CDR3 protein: CASSVFTGQLFF. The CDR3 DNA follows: TGTGCCAGCAGCGTCTTTACAGGGCAGCTTTTCTTC. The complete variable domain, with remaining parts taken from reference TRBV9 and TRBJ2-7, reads DSGVTQTPKHLITATGQRVTLRCSPRSGDLSVYWYQQSLDQGLQFLIQYYNGEERAKGNILERFSAQQFPDLHSELNLSSLELGDSALYFCASSVFTGQLFFGPGTRLTVT.

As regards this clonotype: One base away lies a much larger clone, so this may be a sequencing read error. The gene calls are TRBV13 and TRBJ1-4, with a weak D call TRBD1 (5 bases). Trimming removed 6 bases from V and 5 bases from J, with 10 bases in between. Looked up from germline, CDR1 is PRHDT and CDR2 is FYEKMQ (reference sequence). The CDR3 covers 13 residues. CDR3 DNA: TGTGCCAGCAGGGGACGGGGAAATGAAAAACTGTTTTTT. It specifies CASRGRGNEKLFF. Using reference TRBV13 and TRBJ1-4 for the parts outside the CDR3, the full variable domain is AAGVIQSPRHLIKEKRETATLKCYPIPRHDTVYWYQQGPGQDPQFLISFYEKMQSDKGSIPDRFSAQQFSDYHSELNMSSLELGDSALYFCASRGRGNEKLFFGSGTQLSVL.

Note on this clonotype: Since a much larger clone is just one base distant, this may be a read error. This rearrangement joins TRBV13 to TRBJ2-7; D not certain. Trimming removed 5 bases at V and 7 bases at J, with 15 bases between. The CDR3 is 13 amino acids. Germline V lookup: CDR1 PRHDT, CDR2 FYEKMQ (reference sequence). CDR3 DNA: TGTGCCAGCAGCCAGACCCGGCTGCGAGAGCAGTACTTC. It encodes CASSQTRLREQYF.

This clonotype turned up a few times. CDR3 nucleotide sequence: TGTGCCAGCGAAGATCGGGGGACAGAATACTACGAGCAGTACTTC. Translation gives CASEDRGTEYYEQYF. The rearrangement links TRBV6-1 to TRBJ2-7; D is possibly TRBD1 (7 bases). The CDR3 is made up of 15 amino acids. V lost 8 bases, J lost 3 bases, and 20 bases lay in between. Germline V gene lookup returns CDR1 MNHNS and CDR2 SASEGT.